The 21 T cell receptor beta chains reported below all come from one sample, sequenced in a study of beta chain features in type 1 diabetes. Findings of the study overall: Moderate but significant shortening of TCRB CDR3s was recorded in all four CD4+ subsets from Type 1 diabetes patients.

The sequenced template was cDNA made from the entire isolated RNA. The table came from immunoSEQ multiplex PCR; TCRdb's copy has only in-frame clones and leaves some out. The sample has approximately 250,000 clones; under 20% are singletons. Their antigens are not known. Sequencing was performed on naive CD4+ T cells from blood. The receptors stem from a man aged 30 to 45 with type 1 diabetes.

This clone was seen a few times. The chain joins TRBV9 to TRBJ2-1; 8 bases are shared with TRBD2. With V trimmed by 1 base and J by 7 bases, 4 bases remained unmatched. The CDR3 consists of 14 residues. The germline CDR1 and CDR2 sequences are SGDLS and YYNGEE. CDR3 region: CASSVIAGWNEQFF. The CDR3 nucleotides read TGTGCCAGCAGCGTAATAGCGGGATGGAATGAGCAGTTCTTC.

This clone was counted a few times. V is TRBV29-1 and J is TRBJ1-2; D not certain. The CDR3 length is 13 residues. The V and J ends lost 2 bases and 8 bases respectively, with 15 bases between them. Per germline, CDR1 SQVTM and CDR2 ANQGSEA. The CDR3 loop is CSVEQWKGRGYTF. The CDR3, as DNA: TGCAGCGTTGAACAATGGAAAGGAAGGGGCTACACCTTC.

This clone was recorded a few times. V gene TRBV27 combines with J gene TRBJ2-1, with 12 nucleotides matching TRBD2. This CDR3 has 14 amino acids. V was pared by 8 bases and J by 10 bases, with 9 bases of the junction left unmatched. CDR1 and CDR2 from the germline V gene are MNHEY and SMNVEV (reference sequence). The CDR3 sequence: CASRLGLAGTEQFF. In DNA, the CDR3 is TGTGCCAGCCGACTTGGACTAGCGGGAACGGAGCAGTTCTTC.

J is TRBJ1-1 and V is TRBV7-2, with unresolved D. CDR3 length: 14 amino acids. Looked up from germline, CDR1 is SGHTA and CDR2 is FQGNSA. V lost 0 bases and J 5 bases, leaving 10 bases between the germline ends. The CDR3 protein is CASSLAVVWTEAFF. In DNA form, the CDR3 reads TGTGCCAGCAGCTTAGCTGTGGTATGGACTGAAGCTTTCTTT.

The V call is TRBV6-1, the J call TRBJ2-3; unclear D gene. Germline values: CDR1 MNHNS, CDR2 SASEGT. V lost 7 bases, J lost 3 bases, and 8 bases lay in between. This CDR3 is built from 12 residues. CDR3 sequence reads: CASITVTDTQYF. CDR3 DNA: TGTGCCAGCATTACAGTTACAGATACGCAGTATTTT.

The genes are TRBV29-1 and TRBJ1-3; no definite D call. The CDR3 covers 14 residues. The V end was cut by 2 bases, the J end by 0 bases, with 8 bases between. The germline V gene has CDR1 SQVTM and CDR2 ANQGSEA. CDR3 sequence: CSVESRSSGNTIYF. DNA of the CDR3: TGCAGCGTTGAAAGTCGGAGCTCTGGAAACACCATATATTTT.

The rearrangement joins TRBV4-2 to TRBJ2-6; a possible D gene is TRBD1 (5 bases). Germline-derived CDR1 and CDR2 are LGHNA and YNFKEQ. The CDR3 has 16 amino acids. V gave up 1 base and J gave up 0 bases, with 7 bases separating them. The CDR3 DNA reads as TGTGCCAGCAGCCAAGCAAGGGGCTCTGGGGCCAACGTCCTGACTTTC. This sequence encodes CASSQARGSGANVLTF.

This clone was counted only a few times. The chain combines TRBV7-2 with TRBJ2-5, with no clear D. Trimming cost V 5 bases and J 2 bases, with 12 bases left between them. The CDR3 spans 14 residues. The germline V gene has CDR1 SGHTA and CDR2 FQGNSA. CDR3 nucleotides: TGTGCCAGCAGCCGATATCTCGAACAAGAGACCCAGTACTTC. Translated, it gives CASSRYLEQETQYF.

This clone was picked up a small number of times. This chain connects TRBV30 to TRBJ2-7, with D maybe TRBD2 (6 bases). This CDR3 is 13 amino acids long. The germline gives CDR1 GTSNPN, CDR2 SVGIG (reference sequence). Trimming stripped 1 base from V and 3 bases from J, with 10 bases between. The CDR3 bases are TGTGCCTGGAGTGGGGGACTTAACTACGAGCAGTACTTC. It is translated as CAWSGGLNYEQYF.

This clone was detected a few times. The chain has TRBV9 and TRBJ2-2; 10 nucleotides match TRBD2. V dropped 6 bases and J dropped 4; count of bases not matched to a gene: 6. The CDR3 runs 15 residues. Germline CDR1 SGDLS, CDR2 YYNGEE. Written as DNA, the CDR3 is TGTGCCAGCAACCTAGCGGGAGTCCGCACCGGGGAGCTGTTTTTT. Protein sequence: CASNLAGVRTGELFF.

This chain uses TRBV4-3 with TRBJ2-5; D gene ambiguous. This CDR3 has 14 residues. Germline CDR1 LGHNA, CDR2 YSLEER. V lost 1 base and J lost 2, with 8 bases in between. The CDR3 here is CASSQVGPQETQYF. The DNA for the CDR3 is TGCGCCAGCAGCCAAGTCGGGCCACAAGAGACCCAGTACTTC.

This clone was recorded a few times. The genes are TRBV30 and TRBJ2-7; TRBD1 might be the D (6 bases). The CDR3 spans 14 residues. Trimming pared 0 bases from V and 6 bases from J, leaving 15 bases between. CDR1 GTSNPN and CDR2 SVGIG come from the germline V gene (reference sequence). In DNA, the CDR3 is TGTGCCTGGAGTGTAAGAGACAGGACATCCGAGCAGTACTTC. Its translation: CAWSVRDRTSEQYF.

The chain uses TRBV29-1 and TRBJ2-7, with TRBD2 matching 13 bases. Unmatched junction bases numbered 11, after V lost 5 bases and J lost 7 bases. This CDR3 region has 15 residues. Germline CDR1 is SQVTM and CDR2 is ANQGSEA. The CDR3 spells CSVKGELAGGYEQYF. CDR3 coding DNA: TGCAGCGTTAAAGGTGAACTAGCGGGAGGGTATGAGCAGTACTTC.

V and J are TRBV6-4 and TRBJ2-1; 7 bases fit TRBD1. Germline trimming cut 5 bases from V and 8 bases from J; bases unmatched to any gene: 12. The CDR3 spans 15 residues. In germline, CDR1 is MRHNA, CDR2 SNTAGT. The CDR3 DNA is TGTGCCAGCAGTCCAACCGGGACAGCAATCGATGAGCAGTTCTTC. Translation gives CASSPTGTAIDEQFF.

The genes are TRBV29-1 and TRBJ1-3, with D maybe TRBD1 (6 bases). The CDR3 spans 14 residues. Trimming took 4 bases from V and 2 from J, leaving 12 bases between them. Germline assignment: CDR1 SQVTM and CDR2 ANQGSEA. As DNA, the CDR3 is TGCAGCGTTGCACAGGGTCTCGCTGGAAACACCATATATTTT. Translation gives CSVAQGLAGNTIYF.

The chain combines TRBV27 with TRBJ2-1, with D possibly TRBD2 on 6 matching bases. CDR3 size: 17 residues. Germline loops: CDR1 MNHEY, CDR2 SMNVEV (reference sequence). V was trimmed by 4 bases and J by 0 bases, leaving 16 bases between them. The CDR3 region is CASSSKGLAHSYNEQFF. The CDR3 nucleotides read TGTGCCAGCAGTTCCAAGGGTCTAGCGCACTCCTACAATGAGCAGTTCTTC.

This clone was detected a few times. V usage is TRBV7-8 and J usage is TRBJ2-1; D might be TRBD1 or TRBD2, each matching 5 bases. The germline V gene encodes CDR1 SGHVS and CDR2 FQNEAQ. The CDR3 sequence is 14 residues long. V was clipped by 4 bases and J by 4 bases, with 11 bases between them. The CDR3 protein is CASSSSGPYNEQFF. Written as DNA, the CDR3 is TGTGCCAGCAGCTCATCGGGACCATACAATGAGCAGTTCTTC. The whole variable domain, filled in from reference TRBV7-8 and TRBJ2-1, reads GAGVSQSPRYKVAKRGQDVALRCDPISGHVSLFWYQQALGQGPEFLTYFQNEAQLDKSGLPSDRFFAERPEGSVSTLKIQRTQQEDSAVYLCASSSSGPYNEQFFGPGTRLTVL.

This clone was counted only a few times. The genes are TRBV10-3 and TRBJ2-5, with D unclear. The CDR3 contains 13 residues. Germline CDR1 is ENHRY and CDR2 is SYGVKD. V lost 4 bases, J lost 2 bases, and 8 bases lay in between. The CDR3 here is CAISGAAQETQYF. CDR3 nucleotide sequence: TGTGCCATCAGTGGGGCTGCGCAAGAGACCCAGTACTTC.

A few counts support this clone. Additional DNA sequences in this sample encode the identical CDR3. This sequence joins TRBV2 and TRBJ2-3; tentatively, D is TRBD1 (6 bases). Trimming removed 3 bases from V and 0 bases from J, with 7 bases in between. The germline CDR1 and CDR2 sequences are SNHLY and FYNNEI. The CDR3 has 14 amino acids. CDR3 sequence reads: CASSEQGSTDTQYF. CDR3 DNA sequence: TGTGCCAGCAGTGAGCAGGGGAGCACAGATACGCAGTATTTT.

This clone appeared a few times. This chain uses TRBV30 with TRBJ1-3; a possible D gene is TRBD1 (5 bases). CDR3 length equals 13 residues. V was shortened by 1 base and J by 7 bases, with 11 bases between the two germline ends. CDR1 is GTSNPN and CDR2 is SVGIG in the germline V gene (reference sequence). The CDR3 bases are TGTGCCTGGAGTGGCACCAACAGGAACACCATATATTTT. Translation: CAWSGTNRNTIYF.

This clone has only a few counts. The chain couples TRBV4-3 to TRBJ1-1; D not resolved. V gave up 1 base and J gave up 1 base, with 7 bases separating them. This CDR3 has 14 amino acids. The germline V gene has CDR1 LGHNA and CDR2 YSLEER. CDR3 sequence: CASSQVPENTEAFF. CDR3 nucleotide sequence: TGCGCCAGCAGCCAAGTTCCGGAGAACACTGAAGCTTTCTTT.